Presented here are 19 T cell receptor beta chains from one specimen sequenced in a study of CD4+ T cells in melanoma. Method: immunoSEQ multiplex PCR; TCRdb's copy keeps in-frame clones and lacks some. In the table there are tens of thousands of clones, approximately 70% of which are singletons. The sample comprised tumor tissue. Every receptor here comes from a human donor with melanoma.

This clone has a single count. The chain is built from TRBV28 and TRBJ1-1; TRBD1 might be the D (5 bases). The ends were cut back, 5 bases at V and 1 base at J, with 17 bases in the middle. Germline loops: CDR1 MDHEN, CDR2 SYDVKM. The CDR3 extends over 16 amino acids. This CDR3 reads CASSPHLWGGNTEAFF. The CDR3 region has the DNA TGTGCCAGCAGTCCCCATTTGTGGGGGGGGAACACTGAAGCTTTCTTT.

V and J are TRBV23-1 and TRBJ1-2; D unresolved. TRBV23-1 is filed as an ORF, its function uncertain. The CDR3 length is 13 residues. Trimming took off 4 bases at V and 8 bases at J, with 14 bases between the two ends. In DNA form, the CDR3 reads TGCGCCAGCAGTCTCAGGCAGAAAGTAGGCTACACCTTC. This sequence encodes CASSLRQKVGYTF.

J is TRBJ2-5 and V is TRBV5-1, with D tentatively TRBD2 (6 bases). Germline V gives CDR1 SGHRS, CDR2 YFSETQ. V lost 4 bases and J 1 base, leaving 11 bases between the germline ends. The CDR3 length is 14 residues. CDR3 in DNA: TGCGCCAGCAGCGCGGAGGAGGGCCAAGAGACCCAGTACTTC. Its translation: CASSAEEGQETQYF.

For the CDR3, the DNA is TGTGCCAGAAGCCCGACAGGAACTGAAGCTTTCTTT. It codes for CARSPTGTEAFF. This rearrangement joins TRBV5-3 to TRBJ1-1; the D gene is possibly TRBD1 (6 bases). TRBV5-3 is treated as an ORF (open reading frame) with a function not yet certain. CDR3 size: 12 residues. V was cut by 4 bases and J by 5 bases, with 9 bases left in between.

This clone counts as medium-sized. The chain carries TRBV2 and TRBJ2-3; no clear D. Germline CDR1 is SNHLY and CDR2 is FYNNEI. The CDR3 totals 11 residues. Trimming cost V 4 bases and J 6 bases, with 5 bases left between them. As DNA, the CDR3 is TGTGCCAGCAGTGGCTGGGATACGCAGTATTTT. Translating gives CASSGWDTQYF. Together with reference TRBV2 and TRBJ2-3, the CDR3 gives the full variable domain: EPEVTQTPSHQVTQMGQEVILRCVPISNHLYFYWYRQILGQKVEFLVSFYNNEISEKSEIFDDQFSVERPDGSNFTLKIRSTKLEDSAMYFCASSGWDTQYFGPGTRLTVL.

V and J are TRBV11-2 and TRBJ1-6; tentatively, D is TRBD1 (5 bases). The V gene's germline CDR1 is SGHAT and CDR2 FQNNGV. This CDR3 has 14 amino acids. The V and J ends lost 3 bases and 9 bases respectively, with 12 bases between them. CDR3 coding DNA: TGTGCCAGCAGCTTGGTTGAGACAGCTTCACCCCTCCACTTT. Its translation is CASSLVETASPLHF.

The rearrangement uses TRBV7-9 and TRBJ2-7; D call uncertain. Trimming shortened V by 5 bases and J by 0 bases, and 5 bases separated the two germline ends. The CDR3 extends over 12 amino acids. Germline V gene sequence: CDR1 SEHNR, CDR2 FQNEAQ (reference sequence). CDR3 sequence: CASSISSYEQYF. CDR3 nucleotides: TGTGCCAGCAGCATCAGCTCCTACGAGCAGTACTTC.

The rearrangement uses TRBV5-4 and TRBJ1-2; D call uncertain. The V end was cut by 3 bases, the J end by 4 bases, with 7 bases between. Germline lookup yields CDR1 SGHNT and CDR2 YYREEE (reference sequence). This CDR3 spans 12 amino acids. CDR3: CASSSDGYGYTF. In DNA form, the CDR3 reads TGTGCCAGCAGCTCGGACGGCTATGGCTACACCTTC.

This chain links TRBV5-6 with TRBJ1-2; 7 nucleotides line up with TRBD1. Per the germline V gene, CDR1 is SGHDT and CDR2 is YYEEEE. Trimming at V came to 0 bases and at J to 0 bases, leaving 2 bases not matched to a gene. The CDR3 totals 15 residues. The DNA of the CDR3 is TGTGCCAGCAGCTTGGGGACAGGAGCTAACTATGGCTACACCTTC. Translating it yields CASSLGTGANYGYTF.

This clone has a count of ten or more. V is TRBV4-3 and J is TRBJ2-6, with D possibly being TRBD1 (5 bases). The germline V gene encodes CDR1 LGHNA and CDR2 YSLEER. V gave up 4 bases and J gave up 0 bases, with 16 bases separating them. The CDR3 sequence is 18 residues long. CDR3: CASSLGVSALSGANVLTF. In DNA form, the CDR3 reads TGCGCCAGCAGCCTAGGGGTAAGCGCCCTCTCTGGGGCCAACGTCCTGACTTTC.

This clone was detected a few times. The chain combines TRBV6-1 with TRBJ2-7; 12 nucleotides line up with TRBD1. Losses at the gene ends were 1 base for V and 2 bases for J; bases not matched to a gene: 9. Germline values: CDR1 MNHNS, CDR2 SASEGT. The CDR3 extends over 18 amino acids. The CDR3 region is CASSEVGTGGVRTYEQYF. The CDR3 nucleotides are TGTGCCAGCAGTGAAGTTGGGACAGGGGGCGTTAGGACCTACGAGCAGTACTTC.

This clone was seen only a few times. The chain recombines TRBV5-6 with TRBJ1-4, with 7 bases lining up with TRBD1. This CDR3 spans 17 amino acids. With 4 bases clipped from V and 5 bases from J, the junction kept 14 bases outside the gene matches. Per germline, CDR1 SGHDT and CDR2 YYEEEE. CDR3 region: CASSRKTGTAVNEKLFF. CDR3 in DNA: TGTGCCAGCAGCAGGAAAACCGGGACAGCTGTGAATGAAAAACTGTTTTTT.

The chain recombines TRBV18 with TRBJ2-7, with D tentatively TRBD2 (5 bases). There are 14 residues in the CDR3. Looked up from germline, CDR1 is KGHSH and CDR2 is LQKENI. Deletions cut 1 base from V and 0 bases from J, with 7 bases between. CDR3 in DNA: TGTGCCAGCTCACCACGAGGGAACTCCTACGAGCAGTACTTC. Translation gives CASSPRGNSYEQYF.

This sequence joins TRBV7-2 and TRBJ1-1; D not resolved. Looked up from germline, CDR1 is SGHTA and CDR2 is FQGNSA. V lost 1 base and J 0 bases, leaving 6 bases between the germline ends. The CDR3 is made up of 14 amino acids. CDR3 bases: TGTGCCAGCAGCTTAGATCCTCTGAACACTGAAGCTTTCTTT. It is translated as CASSLDPLNTEAFF. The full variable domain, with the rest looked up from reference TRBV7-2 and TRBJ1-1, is GAGVSQSPSNKVTEKGKDVELRCDPISGHTALYWYRQSLGQGLEFLIYFQGNSAPDKSGLPSDRFSAERTGGSVSTLTIQRTQQEDSAVYLCASSLDPLNTEAFFGQGTRLTVV.

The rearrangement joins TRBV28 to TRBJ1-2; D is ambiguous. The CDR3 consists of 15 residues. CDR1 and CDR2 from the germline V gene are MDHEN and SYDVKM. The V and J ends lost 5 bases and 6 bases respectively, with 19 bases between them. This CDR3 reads CASSPGDGLRHGYTF. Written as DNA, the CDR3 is TGTGCCAGCAGTCCCGGGGATGGTCTGCGGCATGGCTACACCTTC.

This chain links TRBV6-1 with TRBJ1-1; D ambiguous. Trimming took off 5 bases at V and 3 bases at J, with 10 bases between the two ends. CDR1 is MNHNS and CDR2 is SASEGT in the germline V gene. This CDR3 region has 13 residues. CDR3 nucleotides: TGTGCCAGCAGTAGAATCTGGGACACTGAAGCTTTCTTT. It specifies CASSRIWDTEAFF.

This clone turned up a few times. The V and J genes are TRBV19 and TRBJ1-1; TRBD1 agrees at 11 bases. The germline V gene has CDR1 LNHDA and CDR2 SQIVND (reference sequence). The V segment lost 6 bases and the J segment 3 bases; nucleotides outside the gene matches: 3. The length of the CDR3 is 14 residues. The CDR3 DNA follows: TGTGCCAGTAGAGTGGACAGGGGGCACACTGAAGCTTTCTTT. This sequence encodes CASRVDRGHTEAFF. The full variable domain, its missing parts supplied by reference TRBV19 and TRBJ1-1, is DGGITQSPKYLFRKEGQNVTLSCEQNLNHDAMYWYRQDPGQGLRLIYYSQIVNDFQKGDIAEGYSVSREKKESFPLTVTSAQKNPTAFYLCASRVDRGHTEAFFGQGTRLTVV.

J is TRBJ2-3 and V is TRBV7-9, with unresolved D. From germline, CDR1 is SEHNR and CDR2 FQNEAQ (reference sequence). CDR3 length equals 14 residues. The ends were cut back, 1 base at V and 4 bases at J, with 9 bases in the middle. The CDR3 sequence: CASSLGVLADTQYF. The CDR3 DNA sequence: TGTGCCAGCAGCTTAGGCGTCCTGGCAGATACGCAGTATTTT.

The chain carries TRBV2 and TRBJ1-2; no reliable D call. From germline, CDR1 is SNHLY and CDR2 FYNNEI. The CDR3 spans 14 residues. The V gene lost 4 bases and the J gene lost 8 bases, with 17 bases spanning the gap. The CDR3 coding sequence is TGTGCCAGCAGTGTTAGGTCCCTGGAGAGGGGCTACACCTTC. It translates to CASSVRSLERGYTF.